The 23 T cell receptor beta chains reported below all come from one sample, sequenced in a study of CD8+CD57+ T cells in acquired aplastic anemia. Both TCR beta VDJ combination and CDR3 sequence profiling were carried out. Genomic DNA was the template for this profiling. TCRdb reanalysed the reads using MiXCR and keeps one entry per CDR3 protein. This sample has 180,000 or so distinct CDR3 sequences, with approximately 49% found just once. The sample comprised sorted CD4+, CD8+, or CD8+CD57+ T cells (not recorded which) from PBMCs. The receptors come from a human donor in good health.

The rearrangement links TRBV2 to TRBJ2-7; D not resolved. CDR1 and CDR2 (germline): SNHLY, FYNNEI. Deletions cut 4 bases from V and 5 bases from J, with 9 bases between. The CDR3 sequence is 12 residues long. CDR3 sequence reads: CASSAGLDEQYF. CDR3 DNA sequence: TGTGCCAGCAGTGCCGGGTTGGACGAGCAGTACTTC.

This clonotype was picked up many times. J is TRBJ1-4 and V is TRBV19; D call uncertain. CDR1 is LNHDA and CDR2 is SQIVND in the germline V gene (reference sequence). The CDR3 covers 14 residues. Between the trimmed V and J ends, which lost 3 bases and 8 bases, there was a span of 13 bases. For the CDR3, the DNA is TGTGCCAGTAGTATCGAGGTCCCCACCGAAAAACTGTTTTTT. Translation: CASSIEVPTEKLFF.

This rearrangement joins TRBV6-1 to TRBJ2-2, with no clear D. CDR3 size: 13 residues. Deletions cut 11 bases from V and 4 bases from J, with 14 bases between. Germline CDR1 reads MNHNS; CDR2 reads SASEGT. The CDR3 region is CAGQGLTTGELFF. CDR3 DNA: TGTGCCGGCCAAGGGTTGACCACCGGGGAGCTGTTTTTT.

On this clonotype itself: This may arise from a read error, as a much more abundant clone is one base away. The CDR3 reads CASNSGGKLAGGDEQYF. CDR3 in DNA: TGCGCCAGCAACTCGGGGGGAAAACTAGCGGGAGGAGACGAGCAGTACTTC. The genes are TRBV5-1 and TRBJ2-7; 12 bases align to TRBD2. Germline CDR1 reads SGHRS; CDR2 reads YFSETQ. This CDR3 contains 17 residues. V shed 6 bases and J 5 bases; nucleotides not matched to a gene: 15.

V and J are TRBV25-1 and TRBJ2-7, with D possibly being TRBD1 or TRBD2 (6 bases each). CDR3 size: 18 residues. Trimming removed 4 bases at V and 3 bases at J, with 25 bases between. CDR1 is MGHDK, CDR2 SYGVNS, per germline. In nucleotides, the CDR3 is TGTGCCAGCAGTGTGGGGACTTGGCAGGGGACCCTTCACTACGAGCAGTACTTC. Translating gives CASSVGTWQGTLHYEQYF.

This clonotype was counted at least ten times. The rearrangement links TRBV7-2 to TRBJ2-3, with TRBD2 matching over 11 bases. The CDR3 runs to 16 residues. V was pared by 0 bases and J by 3 bases, with 2 bases of the junction left unmatched. The germline gives CDR1 SGHTA, CDR2 FQGNSA. As DNA, the CDR3 is TGTGCCAGCAGCTTAGCGCTAGCGGGGGGAACAGATACGCAGTATTTT. Protein sequence: CASSLALAGGTDTQYF.

This clonotype was picked up many times. This chain connects TRBV10-3 to TRBJ1-2, with D possibly being TRBD1 (6 bases). The length of the CDR3 is 14 residues. Germline V lookup: CDR1 ENHRY, CDR2 SYGVKD. Trimming shortened V by 8 bases and J by 3 bases, and 16 bases separated the two germline ends. CDR3 protein: CAIRRRGADYGYTF. CDR3 sequence (DNA): TGTGCCATCCGACGGCGGGGGGCGGACTATGGCTACACCTTC.

The chain uses TRBV2 and TRBJ2-2; TRBD2 aligns across 14 bases. V lost 6 bases, J lost 11 bases, and 5 bases stayed unmatched. CDR3 length equals 14 residues. In germline, CDR1 is SNHLY, CDR2 FYNNEI. The CDR3 DNA follows: TGTGCCAGCAGGGGACTAGCGGGAGTCGGTGAGCTGTTTTTT. It codes for CASRGLAGVGELFF.

This clonotype was observed at least ten times. J is TRBJ2-7 and V is TRBV12-3 or TRBV12-4; 9 bases line up with TRBD2. CDR3 length: 14 amino acids. V gave up 5 bases and J gave up 2 bases; unmatched junction bases: 4. The chain's CDR3 is CASSRLAGAYEQYF. CDR3 nucleotide sequence: TGTGCCAGCAGTCGTTTAGCGGGGGCCTACGAGCAGTACTTC.

This clonotype was detected many times. The rearrangement uses TRBV7-2 and TRBJ1-5; a weak D match, TRBD1 (6 bases). Per the germline V gene, CDR1 is SGHTA and CDR2 is FQGNSA. The CDR3 runs to 14 residues. V lost 5 bases to trimming and J lost 7 bases, with 15 bases between them. CDR3 in amino acids: CASSTRQGWQPQHF. As DNA, the CDR3 is TGTGCCAGCAGCACCCGGCAGGGGTGGCAGCCCCAGCATTTT.

This chain links TRBV11-2 with TRBJ1-5; 11 bases align to TRBD1. From germline, CDR1 is SGHAT and CDR2 FQNNGV. The CDR3 contains 19 residues. The V gene end was trimmed by 5 bases and the J gene end by 5 bases; junction bases not matched to a gene: 17. CDR3 sequence (DNA): TGTGCCAGCAGCCTCGGCCCAGGACAGGGGGCGCGAAGGGATCAGCCCCAGCATTTT. Protein: CASSLGPGQGARRDQPQHF.

This chain connects TRBV7-9 to TRBJ1-1; perhaps TRBD1 as D (5 bases). The germline gives CDR1 SEHNR, CDR2 FQNEAQ (reference sequence). The CDR3 sequence is 13 residues long. V lost 9 bases, J lost 1 base, and 12 bases lay in between. The CDR3 DNA reads TGTGCCAGTCGCCTCGGGGGGAACACTGAAGCTTTCTTT. Translated, it gives CASRLGGNTEAFF.

To note about this clonotype: A clone one base away is much larger, so this may be a read error. The chain is built from TRBV12-3 or TRBV12-4 and TRBJ1-4, with D perhaps TRBD1 (5 bases). The CDR3 is 14 amino acids. Trimming removed 4 bases at V and 7 bases at J, with 13 bases between. This CDR3 reads CASSSGREGEKLFF. CDR3 nucleotide sequence: TGTGCCAGCAGTTCGGGCAGGGAGGGTGAAAAACTGTTTTTT.

The chain links TRBV29-1 to TRBJ1-6; 7 bases align to TRBD1. V shed 4 bases and J 7 bases; nucleotides not matched to a gene: 4. This CDR3 has 13 residues. From germline, CDR1 is SQVTM and CDR2 ANQGSEA. In DNA, the CDR3 is TGCAGCGTTGTAACAGGGGAGAATTCACCCCTCCACTTT. This gives the protein CSVVTGENSPLHF.

Comment on this clonotype: A read error is possible here, since a much larger clone lies one base away. This chain connects TRBV7-3 to TRBJ2-2, with D tentatively TRBD2 (5 bases). This CDR3 region has 13 residues. CDR1 is SGHTA and CDR2 is FQGTGA in the germline V gene. Trimming left V 5 bases short and J 9 bases short, with 13 bases between. The CDR3 is CASSARLSRELFF. CDR3 DNA: TGTGCCAGCAGCGCCCGACTATCCAGGGAGCTGTTTTTT.

The rearrangement uses TRBV24-1 and TRBJ1-1; D not resolved. CDR1 and CDR2 (germline): KGHDR, SFDVKD. V gave up 5 bases and J gave up 0 bases, with 6 bases separating them. The CDR3 length is 13 residues. In DNA, the CDR3 is TGTGCCACCAGTGGCGGGTTGAACACTGAAGCTTTCTTT. Its translation is CATSGGLNTEAFF.

This clonotype has a handful of counts. The chain joins TRBV29-1 to TRBJ2-3; D tentatively reads TRBD1 or TRBD2 (6 bases each). V lost 7 bases and J lost 4, with 21 bases in between. The CDR3 is made up of 15 amino acids. Germline CDR1 is SQVTM and CDR2 is ANQGSEA. The CDR3 DNA reads as TGCAGCGCATCATATGGTGGGGGGCCTTCAGATACGCAGTATTTT. This translates into CSASYGGGPSDTQYF.

This clonotype was detected ten times or more. The V gene is TRBV15, the J gene TRBJ1-5; tentative D call: TRBD1 (5 bases). Per germline, CDR1 LNHNV and CDR2 YYDKDF (reference sequence). The CDR3 sequence is 14 residues long. Trimming left V 3 bases short and J 4 bases short, with 10 bases between. The CDR3 nucleotides read TGTGCCACCAGCAGCGGGGACCGAAATCAGCCCCAGCATTTT. Its protein is CATSSGDRNQPQHF.

This clonotype was seen only a few times. The rearrangement uses TRBV10-3 and TRBJ2-1; 13 nucleotides agree with TRBD2. The germline gives CDR1 ENHRY, CDR2 SYGVKD. The CDR3 extends over 15 amino acids. J lost 5 bases, V lost 8 bases, and 6 bases had no gene match. The CDR3 loop is CAIGSLAGGDNEQFF. The CDR3 DNA sequence: TGTGCCATCGGTTCACTAGCGGGAGGGGACAATGAGCAGTTCTTC.

This clonotype has at least ten counts. V usage is TRBV7-9 and J usage is TRBJ2-4; no clear D. This CDR3 region has 15 residues. CDR1 and CDR2 from the germline V gene are SEHNR and FQNEAQ (reference sequence). V was cut by 1 base and J by 0 bases, with 7 bases left in between. The CDR3 coding sequence is TGTGCCAGCAGCTTAGACGTGGTAGCCAAAAACATTCAGTACTTC. Residues: CASSLDVVAKNIQYF.

This clonotype was seen only a few times. The rearrangement joins TRBV6-1 to TRBJ2-3; 8 bases agree with TRBD2. Per germline, CDR1 MNHNS and CDR2 SASEGT. CDR3 length equals 14 residues. V trimming: 8 bases; J trimming: 2 bases; junction bases outside the gene matches: 6. CDR3 in DNA: TGTGCCAGCGTAACTAGCGGACTCACAGATACGCAGTATTTT. This gives the protein CASVTSGLTDTQYF.

This chain joins TRBV5-1 and TRBJ1-1, with D perhaps TRBD1 (6 bases). The germline CDR1 and CDR2 sequences are SGHRS and YFSETQ. V shed 5 bases and J shed 5 bases, with 13 bases lying between them. The CDR3 is made up of 13 amino acids. As DNA, the CDR3 is TGCGCCAGCAGAGGGGGATTGGGTACTGAAGCTTTCTTT. It specifies CASRGGLGTEAFF.

This chain uses TRBV20-1 with TRBJ1-4, with 10 nucleotides matching TRBD1. The CDR3 runs to 14 residues. Germline V gives CDR1 DFQATT, CDR2 SNEGSKA (reference sequence). J was trimmed by 8 bases and V by 6 bases; bases with no gene match: 9. CDR3 sequence reads: CSASPGTGAEKLFF. The DNA for the CDR3 is TGCAGTGCCTCTCCCGGGACAGGGGCCGAAAAACTGTTTTTT.